This T cell receptor beta chain came from a study of glioma-infiltrating T cells. Study results and caveats: Shared blood CDR3 signature motifs marked patients with low tissue-blood divergence.

This clonotype appeared many times. The antigen is unknown. From germline, CDR1 is MNHEY and CDR2 SMNVEV (reference sequence). The V gene lost 8 bases and the J gene lost 0 bases, with 17 bases spanning the gap. The CDR3 is 15 residues long. The iRepertoire nested amplicon-rescue multiplex PCR amplified TCR alpha and beta CDR3s from RNA. TCRdb recomputed calls from the multiplex PCR reads with MiXCR, one row per CDR3 protein. Of roughly 350,000 distinct CDR3 sequences listed, around 45% are singletons. The sequenced sample consisted of glioma tissue, nonneoplastic brain tissue, or PBMCs (not recorded which). The TCR was taken from a human donor with low-grade glioma or glioblastoma, undergoing nonglioma brain surgery, or in good health (not recorded which). The rearrangement links TRBV27 to TRBJ2-7; the D gene could be TRBD1 or TRBD2 (5 bases each). CDR3 loop: CASGSLGAVSYEQYF. The CDR3 region has the DNA TGTGCCAGCGGATCCCTCGGGGCAGTCTCCTACGAGCAGTACTTC.